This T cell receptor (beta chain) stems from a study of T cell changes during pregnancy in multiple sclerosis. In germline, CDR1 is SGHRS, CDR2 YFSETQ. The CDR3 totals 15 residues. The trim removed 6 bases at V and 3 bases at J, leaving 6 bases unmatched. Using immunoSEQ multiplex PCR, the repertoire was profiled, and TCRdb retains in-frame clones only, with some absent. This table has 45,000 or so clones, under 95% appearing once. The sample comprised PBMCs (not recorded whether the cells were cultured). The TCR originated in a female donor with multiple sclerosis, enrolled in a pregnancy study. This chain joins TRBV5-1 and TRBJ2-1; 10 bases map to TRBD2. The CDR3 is CASKYASGSYNEQFF. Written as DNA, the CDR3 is TGCGCCAGCAAGTACGCTAGCGGGAGCTACAATGAGCAGTTCTTC. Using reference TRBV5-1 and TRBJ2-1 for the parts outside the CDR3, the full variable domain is KAGVTQTPRYLIKTRGQQVTLSCSPISGHRSVSWYQQTPGQGLQFLFEYFSETQRNKGNFPGRFSGRQFSNSRSEMNVSTLELGDSALYLCASKYASGSYNEQFFGPGTRLTVL.